Sequencing of this T cell receptor beta chain was carried out in a study of OX40 agonist ivuxolimab in advanced cancers. Describing the broader study: Ivuxolimab was a fully human IgG2 agonistic monoclonal antibody targeting the costimulatory receptor OX40 (CD134). Intravenous ivuxolimab was administered to patients every 2 weeks at six dose levels: 0.01, 0.1, 0.3, 1.5, 3 and 10 mg/kg. Of the approximately 50 patients in dose escalation, 19 had hepatocellular carcinoma, around 15 had melanoma, 9 had renal cell carcinoma and 9 had head and neck cancer. The dose-escalation cohort was about 86% male with a mean age of roughly 62 years, ranging from roughly 20 to 85. Prior anti-PD-1, anti-PD-L1 or anti-CTLA-4 therapy was permitted, and approximately 40% of dose-escalation patients had received checkpoint inhibitors. Partial responses occurred in three dose-escalation patients, of whom one had hepatocellular carcinoma and two had cutaneous melanoma. The purpose of peripheral TCRbeta sequencing was to test whether ivuxolimab changed TCR sequence diversity and led to clonal T-cell expansion. The paper reports the monotherapy dose-escalation portion (N of about 51 patients) of the phase I ivuxolimab trial. Overall results and qualifications from the work: Antigen specificity was not determined for the clonally expanded peripheral T cells. On average, CD8+ T cells showed more expanded clones than CD4+ T cells after ivuxolimab. Low levels of normalized T-cell clonal expansion were also shown by some nonresponding patients. In the 0.1-3.0 mg/kg groups, partial responders were among the patients with the lowest normalized peripheral clonal expansion, particularly in CD8+ T cells. At doses from 0.1 to 3.0 mg/kg, clonal expansion was seen in both CD4+ and CD8+ blood T cells between baseline and week 6.

Patients with a history of autoimmune disease or receiving systemic immunosuppression were excluded from the trial. Peripheral blood for TCR sequencing was drawn from every dose cohort at baseline, at cycle 4 day 1 and at cycle 7 day 1. The samples were drawn from a first-in-human, open-label, multicenter phase I dose-escalation trial of ivuxolimab. The trial enrolled adults with locally advanced or metastatic head and neck squamous cell, hepatocellular, melanoma or renal cell carcinoma. CD4+ and CD8+ T cells were sorted separately from peripheral blood before TCR sequencing. V is shortened by 3 bases, J by 0 bases, and the region joining them spans 12 bases. Per the germline V gene, SGHAT is the CDR1 and FQNNGV is the CDR2. Measured from the cysteine to the phenylalanine, the CDR3 is 16 residues long. The kept DNA is CDR3 alone, 48 bases in frame from the first base. For sequencing of the TCRbeta CDR3 region, genomic DNA was extracted from the sorted cells. The immunoSEQ Assay was used to sequence the TCRbeta CDR3 regions. TCRdb provides this immuneACCESS table in a form limited to in-frame rearrangements. Some clones are lacking; in checked studies, under half of them reflect an unresolved V gene, and why the rest are absent is not known. The sample yields fewer than 85,000 clones; roughly 84% were counted once. The top ten clones comprise approximately 7% of the sample.

Comment on this clone: Its cognate antigen has yet to be identified. No qualities accompany the bases; no much larger clone lies one base away.

Recombination joined TRBV11-2 with TRBJ1-3; tentative D gene TRBD1, with 5 bases matching. Material: CD4+ or CD8+ T cells sorted from blood, obtained in a trial of the OX40 agonist ivuxolimab. The receptor was derived from an adult with an advanced solid tumor such as melanoma, head and neck, liver or kidney cancer. DNA sequence: TGTGCCAGCAGCTTCCAGCAGGGCTTCTCTGGAAACACCATATATTTT. Translated, it reads CASSFQQGFSGNTIYF.